Given below is one T cell receptor beta chain in context. The antigen remains undetermined. This sample was included in a study of T cell responses to AZD1222 COVID-19 vaccine. Whole-study findings and limits: Reportedly, close to half of spike-specific TCRs are directed against unmutated variant regions. Spike-specific TCR breadth rose after two AZD1222 doses, and depth rose as well. The donor group comprised mostly white British people and more females; the analysis possibly underestimated clonal diversity.

Assay: immunoSEQ multiplex PCR; the TCRdb copy retains only in-frame clones and omits some. The sample lists about 110,000 clones; about 90% were seen once. The CDR3 consists of 17 residues. The V gene's germline CDR1 is SGHAT and CDR2 FQNNGV. The V segment lost 4 bases and the J segment 3 bases; nucleotides outside the gene matches: 10. Combined were second doses at about 4 or about 12 weeks. The TCR sequence derives from an adult who received the AZD1222 COVID-19 vaccine. The chain recombines TRBV11-2 with TRBJ1-3, with 9 bases matching TRBD1. Material: peripheral blood, obtained 28 days after the second AZD1222 dose. CDR3 sequence: CASSSVTGTGNGNTIYF. CDR3 in DNA: TGTGCCAGCAGCTCAGTCACCGGGACAGGGAATGGAAACACCATATATTTT.